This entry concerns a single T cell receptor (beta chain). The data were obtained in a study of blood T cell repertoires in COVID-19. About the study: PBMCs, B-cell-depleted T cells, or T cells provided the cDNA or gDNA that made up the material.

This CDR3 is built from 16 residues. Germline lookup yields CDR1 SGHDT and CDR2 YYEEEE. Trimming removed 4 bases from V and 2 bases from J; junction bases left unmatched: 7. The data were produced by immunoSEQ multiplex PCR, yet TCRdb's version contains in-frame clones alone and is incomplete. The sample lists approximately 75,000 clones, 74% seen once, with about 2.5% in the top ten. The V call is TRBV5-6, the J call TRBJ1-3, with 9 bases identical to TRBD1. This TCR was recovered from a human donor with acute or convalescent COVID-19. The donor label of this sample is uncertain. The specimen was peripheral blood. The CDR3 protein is CASSPGTGRAGNTIYF. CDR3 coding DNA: TGTGCCAGCAGCCCCGGGACAGGGCGCGCTGGAAACACCATATATTTT.